This TCR beta chain was recorded in a study of blood T cell repertoires in COVID-19. Study at large: From T cells, B-cell-depleted T cells, or PBMCs came the material, which was cDNA or gDNA.

This CDR3 has 13 amino acids. Germline CDR1 and CDR2: MNHEY and SVGEGT. Trimming took off 2 bases at V and 3 bases at J, with 8 bases between the two ends. Assay used: immunoSEQ multiplex PCR; TCRdb lists only in-frame clones, some missing. The sample carries some 250,000 clones, roughly 90% recorded once. The chain couples TRBV6-2 or TRBV6-3 to TRBJ2-7; unclear D gene. The receptor comes from a man between 60 and 75 years old with acute or convalescent COVID-19. Sequenced sample: peripheral blood. CDR3: CASSYGLFYEQYF. The CDR3 coding sequence is TGTGCCAGCAGTTACGGGCTGTTCTACGAGCAGTACTTC.